This T cell receptor (beta chain) was identified during a study of blood T cell repertoires in COVID-19. Study as a whole: Samples came from the United States, Italy and Spain, spanning acute and convalescent COVID-19.

The data were produced by immunoSEQ multiplex PCR, yet TCRdb's version contains in-frame clones alone and is incomplete. The data hold about 200,000 clones, with about nine tenths observed a single time. Germline assignment: CDR1 LGHNA and CDR2 YNFKEQ. V shed 1 base and J shed 5 bases, with 15 bases lying between them. The CDR3 covers 16 residues. The TCR comes from an older man with acute or convalescent COVID-19. This chain joins TRBV4-2 and TRBJ2-1; D gene unclear. The sequencing input was peripheral blood. CDR3 sequence: CASSQAHLTQDNEQFF. CDR3 nucleotides: TGTGCCAGCAGCCAAGCCCACCTAACCCAGGACAATGAGCAGTTCTTC.